This T cell receptor (beta chain) was sequenced for a study of shared T cell receptors in the human thymus. Generated by immunoSEQ multiplex PCR, the TCRdb table keeps only in-frame clones and is missing some. The sample shows hundreds of thousands of clones, 85% to 95% of them seen only once. The length of the CDR3 is 17 residues. V lost 2 bases, J lost 7 bases, and 17 bases stayed unmatched. Germline loops: CDR1 SGHRS, CDR2 YFSETQ. The rearrangement links TRBV5-1 to TRBJ2-7; TRBD1 matches at 8 bases. The receptor was isolated from a human donor. The material sequenced was thymocytes. The CDR3 DNA follows: TGCGCCAGCAGCTTAACCGTCAGACAGGGGATGAGGTCGGAGCAGTACTTC. Its translation: CASSLTVRQGMRSEQYF.